The rows below give T cell receptor beta chains drawn from one sample of a study of Ad26.COV2.S vaccination and SARS-CoV-2 variants. Sequencing was performed with immunoSEQ multiplex PCR; in TCRdb, only in-frame clones are kept and a portion is missing. The data contain roughly 700,000 clones, roughly nine tenths of them singletons. The specimen comprised peripheral blood, sampled in a trial of Ad26.COV2.S vaccine versus placebo. The receptors stem from a person between 18 and 59 years old who received the Ad26.COV2.S COVID-19 vaccine or a placebo. Both conserved end residues are part of each CDR3. D genes are given only for firm matches. Size is omitted from some rows. Given values are once, few, many or a class for expanded clones.

J: TRBJ2-1
size: NA
D: NA
V: TRBV7-2
CDR3: CASSLSTAYNEQFF
DNA: TGTGCCAGCAGCCTGTCGACAGCATACAATGAGCAGTTCTTC

J: TRBJ1-2
size: NA
D: TRBD1
V: TRBV25-1
CDR3: CASSKTGTGIYGYTF
DNA: TGTGCCAGCAGTAAAACTGGGACAGGAATTTATGGCTACACCTTC

J: TRBJ1-1
size: NA
D: NA
V: TRBV6-5
CDR3: CASRRTQNTEAFF
DNA: TGTGCCAGCAGGCGGACCCAGAACACTGAAGCTTTCTTT

J: TRBJ2-1
size: NA
D: NA
V: TRBV24-1
CDR3: CATSDNNNEQFF
DNA: TGTGCCACCAGTGACAACAACAATGAGCAGTTCTTC

J: TRBJ1-1
size: NA
D: NA
V: TRBV9
CDR3: CASSPKLEAFF
DNA: TGTGCCAGCAGCCCGAAGCTTGAAGCTTTCTTT

J: TRBJ1-4
size: NA
D: NA
V: TRBV30
CDR3: CAWRPPGTNEKLFF
DNA: TGTGCCTGGAGGCCCCCGGGGACTAATGAAAAACTGTTTTTT

J: TRBJ1-1
size: NA
D: TRBD1
V: TRBV14
CDR3: CASSQAEGTGGAFF
DNA: TGTGCCAGCAGCCAAGCAGAAGGGACAGGGGGGGCTTTCTTT

J: TRBJ2-3
size: NA
D: NA
V: TRBV30
CDR3: CAWAQGGGTDTQYF
DNA: TGTGCCTGGGCCCAGGGGGGCGGCACAGATACGCAGTATTTT

J: TRBJ2-2
size: NA
D: NA
V: TRBV3-1/TRBV3-2
CDR3: CASSPRTATGELFF
DNA: TGTGCCAGCAGCCCCCGGACAGCTACCGGGGAGCTGTTTTTT

J: TRBJ1-5
size: NA
D: TRBD1
V: TRBV3-1/TRBV3-2
CDR3: CASSQDRGGNQPQHF
DNA: TGTGCCAGCAGCCAAGACAGGGGGGGTAATCAGCCCCAGCATTTT

J: TRBJ2-1
size: NA
D: TRBD2
V: TRBV24-1
CDR3: CATSSSGRSGYEQFF
DNA: TGTGCCACCAGTTCTAGCGGGAGATCTGGCTATGAGCAGTTCTTC

J: TRBJ1-2
size: NA
D: NA
V: TRBV10-3
CDR3: CAISGGTGYTF
DNA: TGTGCCATCAGTGGGGGGACTGGCTACACCTTC

J: TRBJ2-7
size: NA
D: NA
V: TRBV29-1
CDR3: CSVGTAEQYF
DNA: TGCAGCGTGGGGACTGCCGAGCAGTACTTC

J: TRBJ2-5
size: NA
D: NA
V: TRBV30
CDR3: CAWSVSRTPGTAGETQYF
DNA: TGTGCCTGGAGTGTCTCCCGGACCCCCGGGACAGCGGGAGAGACCCAGTACTTC

J: TRBJ2-7
size: NA
D: NA
V: TRBV15
CDR3: CATSRQSLRMEEQYF
DNA: TGTGCCACCAGCAGACAGTCCCTGAGAATGGAGGAGCAGTACTTC

J: TRBJ2-7
size: NA
D: NA
V: TRBV19
CDR3: CASSIGTMGSYEQYF
DNA: TGTGCCAGTAGTATTGGGACAATGGGATCCTACGAGCAGTACTTC

J: TRBJ1-1
size: NA
D: NA
V: TRBV7-3
CDR3: CASSLVENTEAFF
DNA: TGTGCCAGCAGCTTAGTGGAGAACACTGAAGCTTTCTTT

J: TRBJ1-6
size: NA
D: NA
V: TRBV6-1
CDR3: CASSERGVYNSPLHF
DNA: TGTGCCAGCAGTGAGCGGGGGGTCTATAATTCACCCCTCCACTTT

J: TRBJ2-7
size: few
D: TRBD2
V: TRBV18
CDR3: CASSPPGTSGSYEQYF
DNA: TGTGCCAGCTCACCACCGGGGACTAGCGGGAGTTACGAGCAGTACTTC

J: TRBJ1-4
size: once
D: NA
V: TRBV6-5
CDR3: CATTPRGADEKLFF
DNA: TGTGCCACTACCCCACGGGGGGCAGATGAAAAACTGTTTTTT

J: TRBJ2-1
size: NA
D: TRBD2
V: TRBV18
CDR3: CASPGTSGNEQFF
DNA: TGTGCCAGCCCCGGGACTAGCGGGAATGAGCAGTTCTTC

J: TRBJ2-7
size: NA
D: TRBD1
V: TRBV6-6
CDR3: CASSYARDRSSYEQYF
DNA: TGTGCCAGCAGTTACGCCCGGGACAGGTCTTCCTACGAGCAGTACTTC

J: TRBJ1-2
size: NA
D: TRBD1
V: TRBV29-1
CDR3: CSVSGTGIYGYTF
DNA: TGCAGCGTTTCCGGGACAGGGATCTATGGCTACACCTTC

J: TRBJ1-6
size: NA
D: NA
V: TRBV7-3
CDR3: CASSLGPWGPLHF
DNA: TGTGCCAGCAGCTTGGGTCCCTGGGGACCCCTCCACTTT

J: TRBJ1-1
size: NA
D: NA
V: TRBV5-6
CDR3: CASSPRTDENTEAFF
DNA: TGTGCCAGCAGCCCCAGGACAGACGAGAACACTGAAGCTTTCTTT

J: TRBJ2-7
size: NA
D: NA
V: TRBV7-9
CDR3: CASSLSAGTYEQYF
DNA: TGTGCCAGCAGCTTATCTGCGGGGACCTACGAGCAGTACTTC

J: TRBJ2-7
size: NA
D: NA
V: TRBV4-3
CDR3: CASSQDGGTAYEQYF
DNA: TGCGCCAGCAGCCAAGATGGAGGGACTGCCTACGAGCAGTACTTC

J: TRBJ1-6
size: NA
D: NA
V: TRBV7-2
CDR3: CASSYQGSPLHF
DNA: TGTGCCAGCAGTTATCAGGGTTCACCCCTCCACTTT

J: TRBJ1-2
size: NA
D: NA
V: TRBV29-1
CDR3: CSVVSEYGYTF
DNA: TGCAGCGTTGTATCGGAATATGGCTACACCTTC

J: TRBJ1-2
size: NA
D: NA
V: TRBV19
CDR3: CASSPWTTSYGYTF
DNA: TGTGCCAGTAGTCCGTGGACGACCTCCTATGGCTACACCTTC

J: TRBJ2-7
size: NA
D: TRBD2
V: TRBV4-1
CDR3: CASSQVLGLAASYEQYF
DNA: TGCGCCAGCAGCCAAGTGTTGGGACTAGCGGCGAGCTACGAGCAGTACTTC

J: TRBJ1-5
size: NA
D: NA
V: TRBV7-9
CDR3: CASSSRGSDQPQHF
DNA: TGTGCCAGCAGCTCCAGGGGATCGGATCAGCCCCAGCATTTT

J: TRBJ2-7
size: NA
D: TRBD2
V: TRBV4-3
CDR3: CASSPAGGLAYEQYF
DNA: TGCGCCAGCAGCCCCGCGGGGGGCCTGGCCTACGAGCAGTACTTC

J: TRBJ1-3
size: NA
D: NA
V: TRBV27
CDR3: CASSPFRVPGNTIYF
DNA: TGTGCCAGCAGTCCCTTCAGGGTTCCTGGAAACACCATATATTTT

J: TRBJ2-2
size: once
D: TRBD2
V: TRBV29-1
CDR3: CSVDLAGGQGGELFF
DNA: TGCAGCGTTGATTTAGCGGGAGGCCAAGGGGGGGAGCTGTTTTTT

J: TRBJ1-5
size: NA
D: NA
V: TRBV30
CDR3: CAWSRLGLSQPQHF
DNA: TGTGCCTGGAGTAGATTGGGTTTGAGCCAGCCCCAGCATTTT

J: TRBJ1-1
size: NA
D: NA
V: TRBV21-1
CDR3: CASSLRRVSSGAMNTEAFF
DNA: TGTGCCAGCAGCCTTCGAAGGGTCAGTTCGGGGGCAATGAACACTGAAGCTTTCTTT

J: TRBJ1-2
size: few
D: NA
V: TRBV4-3
CDR3: CASSQEMGVYGYTF
DNA: TGCGCCAGCAGCCAAGAAATGGGAGTCTATGGCTACACCTTC

J: TRBJ1-5
size: NA
D: NA
V: TRBV5-8
CDR3: CASSLEVGRNQPQHF
DNA: TGTGCCAGCAGCTTGGAGGTCGGGCGGAATCAGCCCCAGCATTTT

J: TRBJ2-5
size: NA
D: NA
V: TRBV5-1
CDR3: CASSGGHRETQYF
DNA: TGCGCCAGCAGCGGGGGGCACCGAGAGACCCAGTACTTC

J: TRBJ2-5
size: NA
D: NA
V: TRBV25-1
CDR3: CASSDLGGMETQYF
DNA: TGTGCCAGCAGTGATCTCGGAGGGATGGAGACCCAGTACTTC

J: TRBJ2-2
size: NA
D: NA
V: TRBV5-6
CDR3: CASSPTAYANTGELFF
DNA: TGTGCCAGCAGCCCGACAGCTTATGCGAACACCGGGGAGCTGTTTTTT

J: TRBJ1-6
size: NA
D: NA
V: TRBV10-2
CDR3: CASRTVDSPLHF
DNA: TGCGCCAGCAGGACGGTCGATTCACCCCTCCACTTT

J: TRBJ1-1
size: NA
D: TRBD1
V: TRBV6-5
CDR3: CASSSGTGARNTEAFF
DNA: TGTGCCAGCAGTTCCGGGACAGGGGCCAGGAACACTGAAGCTTTCTTT

J: TRBJ1-1
size: NA
D: NA
V: TRBV19
CDR3: CASKGHPNTEAFF
DNA: TGTGCCAGTAAAGGACACCCGAACACTGAAGCTTTCTTT